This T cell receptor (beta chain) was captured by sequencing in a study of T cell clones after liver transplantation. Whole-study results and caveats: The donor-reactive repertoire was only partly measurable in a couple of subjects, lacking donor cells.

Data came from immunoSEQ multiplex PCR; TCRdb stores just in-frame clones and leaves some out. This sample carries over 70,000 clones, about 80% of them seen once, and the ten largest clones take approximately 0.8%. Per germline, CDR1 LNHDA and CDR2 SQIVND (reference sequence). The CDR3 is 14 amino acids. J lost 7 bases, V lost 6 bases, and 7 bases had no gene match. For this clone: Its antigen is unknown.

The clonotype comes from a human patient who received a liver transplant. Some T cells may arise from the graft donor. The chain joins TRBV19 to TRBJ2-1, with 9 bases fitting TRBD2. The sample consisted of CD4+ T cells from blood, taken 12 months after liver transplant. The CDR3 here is CASRDSGSKNEQFF. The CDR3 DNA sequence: TGTGCCAGTAGAGATAGCGGGAGTAAAAATGAGCAGTTCTTC.